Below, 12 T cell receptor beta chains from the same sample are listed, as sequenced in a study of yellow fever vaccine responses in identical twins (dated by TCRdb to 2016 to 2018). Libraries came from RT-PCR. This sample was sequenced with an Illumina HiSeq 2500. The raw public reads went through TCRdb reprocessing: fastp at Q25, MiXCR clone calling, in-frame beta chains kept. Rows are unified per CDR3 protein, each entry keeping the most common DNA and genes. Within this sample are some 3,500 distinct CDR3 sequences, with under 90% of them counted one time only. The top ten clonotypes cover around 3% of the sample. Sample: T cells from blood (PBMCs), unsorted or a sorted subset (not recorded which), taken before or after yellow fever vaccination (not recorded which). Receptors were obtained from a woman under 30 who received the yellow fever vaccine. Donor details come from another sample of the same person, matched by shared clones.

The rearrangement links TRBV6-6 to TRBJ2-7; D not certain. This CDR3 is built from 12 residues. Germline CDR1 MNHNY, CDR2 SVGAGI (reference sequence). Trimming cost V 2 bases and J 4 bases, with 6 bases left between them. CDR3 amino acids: CASSYLQYEQYF. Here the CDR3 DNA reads TGTGCCAGCAGTTACCTACAGTACGAGCAGTACTTC.

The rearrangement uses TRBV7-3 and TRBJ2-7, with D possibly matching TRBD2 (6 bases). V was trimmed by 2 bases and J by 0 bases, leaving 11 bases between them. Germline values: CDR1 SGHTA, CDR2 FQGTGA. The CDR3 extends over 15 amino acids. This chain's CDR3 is CASSLGRGFSYEQYF. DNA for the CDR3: TGTGCCAGCAGCTTAGGCCGGGGGTTCTCCTACGAGCAGTACTTC.

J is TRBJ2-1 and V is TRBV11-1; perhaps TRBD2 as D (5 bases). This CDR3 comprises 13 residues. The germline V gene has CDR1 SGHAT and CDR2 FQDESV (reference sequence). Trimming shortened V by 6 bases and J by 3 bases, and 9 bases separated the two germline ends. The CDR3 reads CASRNGIYNEQFF. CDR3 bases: TGTGCCAGCAGAAACGGGATCTACAATGAGCAGTTCTTC.

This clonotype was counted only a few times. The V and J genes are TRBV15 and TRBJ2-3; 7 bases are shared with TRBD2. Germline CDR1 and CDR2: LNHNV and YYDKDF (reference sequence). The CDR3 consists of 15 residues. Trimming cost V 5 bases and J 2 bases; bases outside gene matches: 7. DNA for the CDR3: TGTGCCACCAGCTTGGGGGGGGAACTCACAGATACGCAGTATTTT. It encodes CATSLGGELTDTQYF.

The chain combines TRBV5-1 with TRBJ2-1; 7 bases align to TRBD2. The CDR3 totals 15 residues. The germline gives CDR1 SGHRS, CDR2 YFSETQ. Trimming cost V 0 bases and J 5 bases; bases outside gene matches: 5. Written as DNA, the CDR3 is TGCGCCAGCAGCTTGGTTCCCGGGACTAACAATGAGCAGTTCTTC. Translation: CASSLVPGTNNEQFF.

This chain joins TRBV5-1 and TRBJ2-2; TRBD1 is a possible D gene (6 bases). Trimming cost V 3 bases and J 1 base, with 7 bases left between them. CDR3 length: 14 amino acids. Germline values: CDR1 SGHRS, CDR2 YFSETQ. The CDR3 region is CASSSGQNTGELFF. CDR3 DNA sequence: TGCGCCAGCAGCTCGGGACAGAACACCGGGGAGCTGTTTTTT. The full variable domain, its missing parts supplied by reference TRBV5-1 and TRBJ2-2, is KAGVTQTPRYLIKTRGQQVTLSCSPISGHRSVSWYQQTPGQGLQFLFEYFSETQRNKGNFPGRFSGRQFSNSRSEMNVSTLELGDSALYLCASSSGQNTGELFFGEGSRLTVL.

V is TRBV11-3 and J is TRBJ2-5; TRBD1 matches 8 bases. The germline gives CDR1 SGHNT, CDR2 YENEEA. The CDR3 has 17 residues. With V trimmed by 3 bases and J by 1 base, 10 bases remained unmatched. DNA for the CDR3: TGTGCCAGCAGCTTGACCCGTCTTACAGGGGGCCAAGAGACCCAGTACTTC. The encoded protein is CASSLTRLTGGQETQYF.

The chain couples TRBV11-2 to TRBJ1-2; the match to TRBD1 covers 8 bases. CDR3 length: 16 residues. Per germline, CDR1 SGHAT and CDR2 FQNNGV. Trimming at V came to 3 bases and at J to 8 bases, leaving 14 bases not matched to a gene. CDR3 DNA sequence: TGTGCCAGCAGCTTCGGGGACAGGAGTTTTTCTGAGGGCTACACCTTC. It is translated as CASSFGDRSFSEGYTF. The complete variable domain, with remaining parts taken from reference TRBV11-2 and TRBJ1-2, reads EAGVAQSPRYKIIEKRQSVAFWCNPISGHATLYWYQQILGQGPKLLIQFQNNGVVDDSQLPKDRFSAERLKGVDSTLKIQPAKLEDSAVYLCASSFGDRSFSEGYTFGSGTRLTVV.

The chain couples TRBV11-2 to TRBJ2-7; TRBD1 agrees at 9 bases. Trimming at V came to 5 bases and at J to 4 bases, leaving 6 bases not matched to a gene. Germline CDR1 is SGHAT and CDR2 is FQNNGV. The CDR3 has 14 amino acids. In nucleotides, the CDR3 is TGTGCCAGCAGCCTGGGACAGGGAACGTACGAGCAGTACTTC. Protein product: CASSLGQGTYEQYF.

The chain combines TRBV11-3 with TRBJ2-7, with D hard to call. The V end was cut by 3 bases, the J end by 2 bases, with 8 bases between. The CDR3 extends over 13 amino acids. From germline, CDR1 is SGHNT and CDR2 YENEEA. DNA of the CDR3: TGTGCCAGCAGCTTGGGCAGGACCTACGAGCAGTACTTC. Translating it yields CASSLGRTYEQYF.

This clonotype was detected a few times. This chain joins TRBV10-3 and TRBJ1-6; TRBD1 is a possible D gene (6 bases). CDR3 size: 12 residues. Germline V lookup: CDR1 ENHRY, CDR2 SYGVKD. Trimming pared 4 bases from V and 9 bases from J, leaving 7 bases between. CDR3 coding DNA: TGTGCCATCAGTGGGACAGCTTCACCCCTCCACTTT. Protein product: CAISGTASPLHF.

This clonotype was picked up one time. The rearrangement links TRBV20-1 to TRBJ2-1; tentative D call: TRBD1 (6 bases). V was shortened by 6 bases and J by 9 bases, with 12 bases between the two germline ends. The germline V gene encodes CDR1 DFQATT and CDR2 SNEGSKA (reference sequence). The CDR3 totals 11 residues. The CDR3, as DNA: TGCAGTGCGGACAGATCCGGTGAGCAGTTCTTC. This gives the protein CSADRSGEQFF.